This is a list of T cell receptor beta chains from one sample in a study of CD8 T cells in ankylosing spondylitis. TCRdb reanalysed the 5' RACE reads using MiXCR and keeps one entry per CDR3 protein. The data contain 150,000 to 200,000 distinct CDR3 sequences, around 17% of them singletons. The sequencing sample was made of blood, either unsorted or a sorted T cell fraction (not recorded which). Every receptor here comes from a male donor with ankylosing spondylitis or in good health (not recorded which). The CDR3 runs from the conserved cysteine through the conserved F or W. The order of the fields is J gene, CDR3 length, V gene, CDR3 protein.

J: TRBJ2-7
length: 15
V: TRBV5-6
CDR3: CASSLETGGNYEQYF

J: TRBJ1-2
length: 16
V: TRBV12-3/TRBV12-4
CDR3: CASSLSRGFGEAGYTF

J: TRBJ1-1
length: 15
V: TRBV6-1
CDR3: CASSPNRDRGTEAFF

J: TRBJ1-2
length: 16
V: TRBV9
CDR3: CASSAQPGQALYGYTF

J: TRBJ2-3
length: 14
V: TRBV5-1
CDR3: CASKASGNTDTQYF

J: TRBJ1-2
length: 16
V: TRBV29-1
CDR3: CSVEGIQGESAGGYTF

J: TRBJ1-1
length: 15
V: TRBV5-1
CDR3: CASSLSGSLNTEAFF

J: TRBJ2-7
length: 13
V: TRBV29-1
CDR3: CSAVGGETYEQYF

J: TRBJ2-3
length: 17
V: TRBV9
CDR3: CASSPTVRWLITDTQYF

J: TRBJ2-1
length: 11
V: TRBV29-1
CDR3: CSESRYNEQFF

J: TRBJ2-2
length: 13
V: TRBV24-1
CDR3: CATGRANTGELFF

J: TRBJ2-5
length: 13
V: TRBV7-9
CDR3: CASSIGTAETQYF

J: TRBJ2-7
length: 11
V: TRBV18
CDR3: CASSPSWEQYF

J: TRBJ1-5
length: 16
V: TRBV7-8
CDR3: CASSLAHRGENQPQHF

J: TRBJ2-1
length: 16
V: TRBV6-1
CDR3: CASSLRPAGVHNEQFF

J: TRBJ2-1
length: 16
V: TRBV6-1
CDR3: CASSEARTSLHNEQFF

J: TRBJ2-1
length: 15
V: TRBV6-2/TRBV6-3
CDR3: CASSYSPPLADEQFF

J: TRBJ2-2
length: 13
V: TRBV7-9
CDR3: CASSFGLTGELFF

J: TRBJ2-1
length: 15
V: TRBV2
CDR3: CASSVHWREGPGQFF

J: TRBJ1-5
length: 16
V: TRBV20-1
CDR3: CSARDPRGARRQPQHF

J: TRBJ1-1
length: 14
V: TRBV28
CDR3: CASSRGMRNTEAFF

J: TRBJ1-1
length: 10
V: TRBV29-1
CDR3: CSVLQGNAFF

J: TRBJ2-7
length: 11
V: TRBV3-1
CDR3: CASRGLHEQYF

J: TRBJ1-5
length: 15
V: TRBV28
CDR3: CASSYPGQGAQPQHF

J: TRBJ1-5
length: 14
V: TRBV28
CDR3: CASTSQGGGQPQHF

J: TRBJ2-5
length: 13
V: TRBV2
CDR3: CASSEKPVETQYF

J: TRBJ1-1
length: 14
V: TRBV28
CDR3: CASSFDGGSTEAFF

J: TRBJ2-5
length: 16
V: TRBV10-3
CDR3: CAISEGKGHYQETQYF

J: TRBJ1-5
length: 16
V: TRBV7-2
CDR3: CASSLGTWDSNQPQHF

J: TRBJ2-1
length: 16
V: TRBV6-1
CDR3: CASRGLADSSYNEQFF

J: TRBJ2-1
length: 16
V: TRBV5-1
CDR3: CASSPYSGGSYNEQFF

J: TRBJ2-1
length: 15
V: TRBV14
CDR3: CASSLTLGRDNEQFF

J: TRBJ2-6
length: 14
V: TRBV5-1
CDR3: CASTSAPRANVLTF

J: TRBJ1-2
length: 12
V: TRBV7-8
CDR3: CASSSGGFGYTF

J: TRBJ2-5
length: 14
V: TRBV5-1
CDR3: CASSADVIGETQYF

J: TRBJ2-7
length: 18
V: TRBV3-1
CDR3: CASSQDFLGSLSAYEQYF

J: TRBJ2-6
length: 15
V: TRBV20-1
CDR3: CSARDEGDGANVLTF

J: TRBJ2-1
length: 13
V: TRBV7-3
CDR3: CASSRGFYNEQFF

J: TRBJ2-7
length: 14
V: TRBV11-2
CDR3: CASSLVANTYEQYF

J: TRBJ2-2
length: 13
V: TRBV10-3
CDR3: CATQILNTGELFF

J: TRBJ2-2
length: 12
V: TRBV6-5
CDR3: CASSYGTGELFF

J: TRBJ1-1
length: 13
V: TRBV6-1
CDR3: CASSPWGDTEAFF

J: TRBJ2-7
length: 13
V: TRBV12-3/TRBV12-4
CDR3: CASSTSGSYEQYF

J: TRBJ2-2
length: 14
V: TRBV18
CDR3: CASSRGPNTGELFF

J: TRBJ2-1
length: 17
V: TRBV6-2/TRBV6-3
CDR3: CASSYSWTSGRLDEQFF

J: TRBJ2-4
length: 17
V: TRBV11-1
CDR3: CASSLVGTDRSKNIQYF

J: TRBJ2-6
length: 15
V: TRBV2
CDR3: CASRLDTRGANVLTF

J: TRBJ2-3
length: 14
V: TRBV20-1
CDR3: CSATDSVGTDTQYF

J: TRBJ1-4
length: 15
V: TRBV9
CDR3: CASSATTAVNEKLFF

J: TRBJ1-2
length: 13
V: TRBV10-3
CDR3: CAITPTGDDGYTF

J: TRBJ2-1
length: 13
V: TRBV20-1
CDR3: CSARNYEGNEQFF